This T cell receptor (beta chain) was sequenced in a study of post-analysis software for immune sequencing data. Findings of the study overall: Roughly five TRBV segments appeared more often in patients than in controls, and TRBV5-6, TRBV5-1 and TRBV20-1 were among these.

CDR3 length equals 14 residues. Germline V gene sequence: CDR1 SGHTA, CDR2 FQGNSA. Trimming stripped 0 bases from V and 1 base from J, with 6 bases between. Sequencing libraries made from TCR beta cDNA carried unique molecular identifiers. TCRdb recomputed calls from the PCR reads with MiXCR, one row per CDR3 protein. The sample contains 550,000 to 700,000 distinct CDR3 sequences, roughly 45% of which appear only once. This clonotype was observed a few times. Its antigen is as yet unknown. The gene calls are TRBV7-2 and TRBJ1-1; D remains unclear. The material sequenced was blood. This TCR was sampled from a girl aged 10-17 years with multiple sclerosis. CDR3 DNA: TGTGCCAGCAGCTTAGCACGGCAGAACACTGAAGCTTTCTTT. This encodes CASSLARQNTEAFF.